One sample yielded the 29 T cell receptor beta chains listed below, sequenced in a study of cytomegalovirus exposure and HLA in healthy donors. The primer mix had 60 Vbeta and 13 Jbeta primers. Assay: immunoSEQ multiplex PCR; the TCRdb copy retains only in-frame clones and omits some. The sample has 110,000 or so clones; over 70% are singletons. Material for sequencing was PBMCs. The origin of the receptors is a woman aged 45-60 years in good health and CMV-seropositive.

This clone was counted only a few times. The chain combines TRBV7-2 with TRBJ2-7; weak D call: TRBD1 (6 bases). The V gene's germline CDR1 is SGHTA and CDR2 FQGNSA. V shed 5 bases and J shed 5 bases, with 10 bases lying between them. This CDR3 spans 12 amino acids. The CDR3 protein is CASSVQGNEQYF. The CDR3 DNA follows: TGTGCCAGCAGCGTACAGGGCAACGAGCAGTACTTC.

This clone was detected only once. The V and J genes are TRBV18 and TRBJ2-1; maybe TRBD1 (6 bases). This CDR3 contains 15 residues. V shed 0 bases and J shed 9 bases, with 15 bases lying between them. Germline loops: CDR1 KGHSH, CDR2 LQKENI. The CDR3 DNA is TGTGCCAGCTCACCACCAACAGGGATGATGGGTGAGCAGTTCTTC. Translated, it gives CASSPPTGMMGEQFF.

V usage is TRBV14 and J usage is TRBJ1-1, with TRBD1 identical over 8 bases. V lost 3 bases and J lost 3; bases outside the gene matches: 12. The CDR3 loop spans 17 amino acids. Germline V gene lookup returns CDR1 SGHDN and CDR2 FVKESK. CDR3 coding DNA: TGTGCCAGCAGCCATTTGGCGGGGACAGGAGAGGACACTGAAGCTTTCTTT. This sequence encodes CASSHLAGTGEDTEAFF. The full variable domain, with the rest looked up from reference TRBV14 and TRBJ1-1, is EAGVTQFPSHSVIEKGQTVTLRCDPISGHDNLYWYRRVMGKEIKFLLHFVKESKQDESGMPNNRFLAERTGGTYSTLKVQPAELEDSGVYFCASSHLAGTGEDTEAFFGQGTRLTVV.

The V and J genes are TRBV7-2 and TRBJ2-7; the match to TRBD1 covers 10 bases. J gave up 3 bases and V 5 bases, and 7 bases lay outside the gene matches. CDR1 and CDR2 (germline): SGHTA, FQGNSA. The CDR3 runs to 15 residues. The CDR3 coding sequence is TGTGCCAGCAGCCAGTACGGGACAGGGGACTACGAGCAGTACTTC. Protein: CASSQYGTGDYEQYF. Using reference TRBV7-2 and TRBJ2-7 for the parts outside the CDR3, the full variable domain is GAGVSQSPSNKVTEKGKDVELRCDPISGHTALYWYRQSLGQGLEFLIYFQGNSAPDKSGLPSDRFSAERTGGSVSTLTIQRTQQEDSAVYLCASSQYGTGDYEQYFGPGTRLTVT.

The gene calls are TRBV5-1 and TRBJ1-2; 9 bases align to TRBD1. V lost 1 base, J lost 6 bases, and 4 bases stayed unmatched. The CDR3 runs to 14 residues. The germline CDR1 and CDR2 sequences are SGHRS and YFSETQ. The CDR3 is CASSLTDRGDGYTF. CDR3 DNA sequence: TGCGCCAGCAGCTTGACCGACAGGGGGGATGGCTACACCTTC.

V gene TRBV5-1 combines with J gene TRBJ2-2; 7 nucleotides align to TRBD2. The CDR3 runs 20 residues. V shed 5 bases, J shed 1 base, and the junction held 20 bases outside the gene matches. Germline assignment: CDR1 SGHRS and CDR2 YFSETQ. The CDR3 region is CASRFIIAGPPNLNTGELFF. The CDR3 coding sequence is TGCGCCAGCAGATTCATTATAGCGGGCCCACCCAACTTGAACACCGGGGAGCTGTTTTTT.

CDR3 nucleotides: TGTGCCAGCAGTTTAAGCCCCGGGAATCAGCCCCAGCATTTT. Its translation: CASSLSPGNQPQHF. This chain connects TRBV28 to TRBJ1-5; no firm D call. Trimming left V 2 bases short and J 4 bases short, with 9 bases between. The CDR3 has 14 residues. Looked up from germline, CDR1 is MDHEN and CDR2 is SYDVKM.

The chain recombines TRBV12-5 with TRBJ1-1; weak D call: TRBD1 (5 bases). Germline V gene data show CDR1 as LGHNT and CDR2 as FRNRAP. The CDR3 has 17 amino acids. V was shortened by 4 bases and J by 0 bases, with 18 bases between the two germline ends. The CDR3 sequence is CASGWTAGGVMNTEAFF. CDR3 bases: TGTGCTAGTGGTTGGACCGCGGGGGGGGTTATGAACACTGAAGCTTTCTTT.

The gene calls are TRBV6-5 and TRBJ1-1; no clear D. The CDR3 is 12 amino acids. In germline, CDR1 is MNHEY, CDR2 SVGAGI. The V and J ends lost 5 bases and 2 bases respectively, with 6 bases between them. The chain's CDR3 is CASSRGNTEAFF. Written as DNA, the CDR3 is TGTGCCAGCAGTCGGGGTAACACTGAAGCTTTCTTT.

The chain links TRBV5-5 to TRBJ2-3; 8 bases agree with TRBD1. CDR3 length equals 15 residues. Germline assignment: CDR1 SGHKS and CDR2 YYEKEE (reference sequence). V shed 4 bases, J shed 6 bases, and the junction held 10 bases outside the gene matches. The CDR3 coding sequence is TGTGCCAGCAGCCTCCGGACAGGGAGCGCGGATACGCAGTATTTT. Amino acids: CASSLRTGSADTQYF.

The chain is built from TRBV7-2 and TRBJ2-7; 7 nucleotides agree with TRBD1. This CDR3 region has 15 residues. Per the germline V gene, CDR1 is SGHTA and CDR2 is FQGNSA. Germline trimming cut 4 bases from V and 1 base from J; bases unmatched to any gene: 7. The CDR3 here is CASSWDRDSSYEQYF. CDR3 nucleotide sequence: TGTGCCAGCAGCTGGGATCGGGACAGTTCCTACGAGCAGTACTTC.

The CDR3: CASSPPSGETDTQYF. The DNA of the CDR3 is TGTGCCAGCTCACCCCCTAGCGGGGAAACAGATACGCAGTATTTT. The chain combines TRBV18 with TRBJ2-3; 9 bases line up with TRBD2. V lost 3 bases, J lost 3 bases, and 4 bases stayed unmatched. The CDR3 runs 15 residues. Germline CDR1 reads KGHSH; CDR2 reads LQKENI.

CDR3 loop: CASSPKHPNTEAFF. DNA of the CDR3: TGTGCCAGCAGCCCCAAACACCCGAACACTGAAGCTTTCTTT. The J gene is TRBJ1-1, the V gene TRBV6-6, with unresolved D. In germline, CDR1 is MNHNY, CDR2 SVGAGI (reference sequence). Trimming removed 6 bases from V and 1 base from J, with 12 bases in between. This CDR3 spans 14 amino acids.

This clone was seen more than once but under ten times. This chain joins TRBV7-2 and TRBJ1-5; TRBD1 agrees at 8 bases. Trimming took 5 bases from V and 10 from J; bases not matched to a gene: 10. This CDR3 comprises 14 residues. Germline V lookup: CDR1 SGHTA, CDR2 FQGNSA. The CDR3 DNA sequence: TGTGCCAGCAGCGTACAGGGGGGGGTGGATCCCCAGCATTTT. This translates into CASSVQGGVDPQHF.

The CDR3 region has the DNA TGTGCCAGCAGCGAGACAGTCTCCTACGAGCAGTACTTC. Amino acid sequence: CASSETVSYEQYF. This chain uses TRBV6-5 with TRBJ2-7; maybe TRBD1 (5 bases). Trimming shortened V by 6 bases and J by 0 bases, and 9 bases separated the two germline ends. The CDR3 totals 13 residues. Germline values: CDR1 MNHEY, CDR2 SVGAGI.

In this sample, this clone turned up once. The genes are TRBV2 and TRBJ2-3; 10 positions match TRBD2. The CDR3 extends over 16 amino acids. Germline V gene lookup returns CDR1 SNHLY and CDR2 FYNNEI. With V trimmed by 4 bases and J by 2 bases, 6 bases remained unmatched. The CDR3 here is CASSARTSGYTDTQYF. CDR3 bases: TGTGCCAGCAGTGCCCGGACTAGCGGATACACAGATACGCAGTATTTT.

The chain couples TRBV2 to TRBJ1-2; perhaps TRBD1 as D (5 bases). The CDR3 contains 14 residues. Trimming stripped 3 bases from V and 1 base from J, with 9 bases between. The germline CDR1 and CDR2 sequences are SNHLY and FYNNEI. CDR3 bases: TGTGCCAGCAGTGAGTCAGGGTTTAACTATGGCTACACCTTC. Translating it yields CASSESGFNYGYTF. Complete variable domain (other parts from reference TRBV2 and TRBJ1-2): EPEVTQTPSHQVTQMGQEVILRCVPISNHLYFYWYRQILGQKVEFLVSFYNNEISEKSEIFDDQFSVERPDGSNFTLKIRSTKLEDSAMYFCASSESGFNYGYTFGSGTRLTVV.

This chain connects TRBV7-2 to TRBJ2-2; TRBD2 is a possible D gene (5 bases). In germline, CDR1 is SGHTA, CDR2 FQGNSA. V lost 0 bases to trimming and J lost 6 bases, with 11 bases between them. This CDR3 spans 15 amino acids. The CDR3 coding sequence is TGTGCCAGCAGCTTAGCGGGAGACCGGCCCGGGGAGCTGTTTTTT. This encodes CASSLAGDRPGELFF.

This chain links TRBV14 with TRBJ2-1, with a tentative D call TRBD2 (6 bases). CDR1 is SGHDN and CDR2 is FVKESK in the germline V gene. This CDR3 region has 16 residues. Trimming pared 3 bases from V and 2 bases from J, leaving 14 bases between. This CDR3 is CASSQLGGVAYNEQFF. The CDR3 nucleotides read TGTGCCAGCAGCCAGCTCGGGGGAGTCGCCTACAATGAGCAGTTCTTC.

The chain carries TRBV9 and TRBJ2-1; TRBD2 aligns across 10 bases. Germline lookup yields CDR1 SGDLS and CDR2 YYNGEE. The CDR3 runs to 15 residues. CDR3 coding DNA: TGTGCGAGGGTGGTAGCGGGAGGTTCCTACAATGAGCAGTTCTTC. As protein: CARVVAGGSYNEQFF.

The chain is built from TRBV5-1 and TRBJ1-1, with 8 bases that match TRBD1. This CDR3 has 16 residues. Trimming at V came to 0 bases and at J to 4 bases, leaving 8 bases not matched to a gene. Germline V lookup: CDR1 SGHRS, CDR2 YFSETQ. Here the CDR3 DNA reads TGCGCCAGCAGCTTGGGAAGCACCGGGACAGGCACTGAAGCTTTCTTT. Translated, it gives CASSLGSTGTGTEAFF. Together with reference TRBV5-1 and TRBJ1-1, the CDR3 gives the full variable domain: KAGVTQTPRYLIKTRGQQVTLSCSPISGHRSVSWYQQTPGQGLQFLFEYFSETQRNKGNFPGRFSGRQFSNSRSEMNVSTLELGDSALYLCASSLGSTGTGTEAFFGQGTRLTVV.

The chain has TRBV5-1 and TRBJ2-5; 8 bases align to TRBD1. The CDR3 is 16 amino acids. The trim removed 1 base at V and 2 bases at J, leaving 7 bases unmatched. Germline values: CDR1 SGHRS, CDR2 YFSETQ. The CDR3 reads CASSLNSGQVQETQYF. DNA of the CDR3: TGCGCCAGCAGCTTGAATTCGGGACAGGTGCAAGAGACCCAGTACTTC.

This chain links TRBV7-8 with TRBJ2-2, with 7 bases that match TRBD1. The CDR3 covers 17 residues. The J segment lost 1 base and the V segment lost 1 base, leaving 6 bases of the junction unmatched. Germline CDR1 is SGHVS and CDR2 is FQNEAQ. DNA for the CDR3: TGTGCCAGCAGCTTAGTGACGGGACAGAAGAACACCGGGGAGCTGTTTTTT. Translated: CASSLVTGQKNTGELFF.

The chain employs TRBV27 and TRBJ2-6; 11 bases agree with TRBD1. CDR1 MNHEY and CDR2 SMNVEV come from the germline V gene (reference sequence). This CDR3 is 17 amino acids long. V lost 6 bases and J lost 0; bases outside the gene matches: 4. Here the CDR3 DNA reads TGTGCCAGCAGGACCGGGACAGGGGGCTCTGGGGCCAACGTCCTGACTTTC. Its protein is CASRTGTGGSGANVLTF.

The chain has TRBV30 and TRBJ1-4; the match to TRBD1 covers 7 bases. The CDR3 is made up of 13 amino acids. V lost 6 bases and J lost 8; bases outside the gene matches: 9. Looked up from germline, CDR1 is GTSNPN and CDR2 is SVGIG (reference sequence). This chain's CDR3 is CACGKGAGEKLFF. The CDR3 DNA follows: TGTGCCTGTGGGAAGGGGGCTGGGGAAAAACTGTTTTTT.

This clone was detected a few times. The V gene is TRBV7-2, the J gene TRBJ2-5; a possible D gene is TRBD1 (5 bases). Trimming left V 5 bases short and J 5 bases short, with 18 bases between. The CDR3 loop spans 15 amino acids. Germline CDR1 SGHTA, CDR2 FQGNSA. For the CDR3, the DNA is TGTGCCAGCAGCCCCCGACAGAATAAGTGGGAGACCCAGTACTTC. Protein: CASSPRQNKWETQYF.

This clone was observed a few times. This chain connects TRBV9 to TRBJ2-3, with TRBD1 identical over 11 bases. The V gene's germline CDR1 is SGDLS and CDR2 YYNGEE. V shed 4 bases and J 0 bases; nucleotides not matched to a gene: 10. The CDR3 is 18 amino acids. The CDR3 region is CASSTGTGGTLSTDTQYF. In DNA form, the CDR3 reads TGTGCCAGCAGCACCGGGACAGGGGGTACCCTTAGCACAGATACGCAGTATTTT.

This chain links TRBV7-2 with TRBJ2-1; D remains unclear. Germline CDR1 and CDR2: SGHTA and FQGNSA. This CDR3 contains 17 residues. With 1 base removed from V and 7 bases from J, the gap between germline ends came to 20 bases. The CDR3, as DNA: TGTGCCAGCAGCTTAGATCTGCTGGGCGCGCGATTGAATGAGCAGTTCTTC. Protein sequence: CASSLDLLGARLNEQFF.

J is TRBJ2-7 and V is TRBV27; 9 bases fit TRBD1. Per germline, CDR1 MNHEY and CDR2 SMNVEV (reference sequence). The V and J ends lost 3 bases and 5 bases, in that order; junction bases with no gene match: 5. The CDR3 loop spans 14 amino acids. The chain's CDR3 is CASSFGTGNDEQYF. The CDR3 DNA is TGTGCCAGCAGTTTTGGGACAGGGAACGACGAGCAGTACTTC.